This TCR beta chain was identified during a study of molecular identifiers for immune sequencing clone quantification. This clonotype was picked up many times. No antigen is known for it. Sorted inputs of roughly 17,000 to 1,100,000 cells, with 10%, 30% or 50% RNA, yielded naive CD8 libraries. Sorting selected naive CD8 T cells with a CD8+CD4-CCR7+CD45RA+ phenotype. TCRdb redid the calling of the PCR reads with MiXCR, one entry per CDR3 protein. The sample includes a few hundred thousand distinct CDR3 sequences, around a fifth seen only once; the top ten take about 0.78%. Study results and limitations: Among about a million naive cells, as was reported, spiked Jurkat TCR RNA from one cell was detectable. Over 99% of CMV-specific effector molecules, but under 1% of naive ones, were in clones above 20 copies.

The sample taken for sequencing was naive CD8+ T cells from blood, with Jurkat cell RNA spiked in. The subset here: FACS-sorted CD8+CD4-CCR7+CD45RA+ naive T cells. This receptor was identified in a human donor in good health. Some libraries in this study had Jurkat cell RNA spiked in.

This CDR3 reads CASSLQVNTEAFF. As DNA, the CDR3 is TGTGCCAGCAGTTTACAGGTGAACACTGAAGCTTTCTTT. The V gene is TRBV27, the J gene TRBJ1-1; D gene uncertain. The CDR3 length is 13 residues. Germline V gene sequence: CDR1 MNHEY, CDR2 SMNVEV (reference sequence). The ends were cut back, 2 bases at V and 0 bases at J, with 4 bases in the middle.